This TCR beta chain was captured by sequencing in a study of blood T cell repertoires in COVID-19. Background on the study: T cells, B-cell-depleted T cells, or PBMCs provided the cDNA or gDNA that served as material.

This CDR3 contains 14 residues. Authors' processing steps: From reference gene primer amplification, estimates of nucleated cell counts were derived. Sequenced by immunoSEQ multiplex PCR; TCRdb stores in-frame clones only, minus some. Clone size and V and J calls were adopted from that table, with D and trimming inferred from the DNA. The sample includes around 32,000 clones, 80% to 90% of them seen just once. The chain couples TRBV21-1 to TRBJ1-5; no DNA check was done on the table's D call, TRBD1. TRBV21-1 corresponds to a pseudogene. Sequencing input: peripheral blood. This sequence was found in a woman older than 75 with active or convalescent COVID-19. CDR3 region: CASSNRGENQPQHF. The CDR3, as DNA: TGTGCCAGCAGCAACAGGGGAGAGAATCAGCCCCAGCATTTT.